This TCR beta chain was captured in a study of OX40 agonist ivuxolimab in advanced cancers. Describing the broader study: Ivuxolimab was a fully human IgG2 agonistic monoclonal antibody targeting the costimulatory receptor OX40 (CD134). Intravenous ivuxolimab was administered to patients every 2 weeks at six dose levels: 0.01, 0.1, 0.3, 1.5, 3 and 10 mg/kg. Among the 50 to 55 dose-escalation patients, 19 had hepatocellular carcinoma, about 15 melanoma, 9 renal cell carcinoma and 9 head and neck cancer. A male proportion of about 79% and a mean age of approximately 58 years, ranging from 23 to 79, were recorded for the dose-escalation cohort. Patients were allowed to have had prior anti-PD-1, anti-PD-L1 or anti-CTLA-4 therapy, and approximately 37% of the dose-escalation patients had been treated with checkpoint inhibitors. Partial responses were achieved by three dose-escalation patients, of whom one had hepatocellular carcinoma and two had cutaneous melanoma. Peripheral TCRbeta sequencing aimed to test whether ivuxolimab altered TCR sequence diversity and caused clonal T-cell expansion. The paper describes the monotherapy dose-escalation part (N of about 50 patients) of the phase I trial of ivuxolimab. What the work shows at the level of the full study, not this receptor alone: The antigen specificity of the peripheral T cells that underwent clonal expansion was not determined. In the 0.1-3.0 mg/kg groups, partial responders had among the lowest normalized peripheral clonal expansion, particularly in CD8+ T cells. After ivuxolimab, CD8+ T cells had more expanded clones than CD4+ T cells on average. At doses from 0.1 to 3.0 mg/kg, clonal expansion was seen in both CD4+ and CD8+ blood T cells between baseline and week 6. Low levels of normalized T-cell clonal expansion were also seen in some nonresponding patients.

Patients with a history of autoimmune disease or receiving systemic immunosuppression were excluded from the trial. Peripheral blood for TCR sequencing was collected from all dose cohorts at baseline, on cycle 4 day 1, and on cycle 7 day 1. Samples came from an open-label, multicenter, first-in-human phase I dose-escalation trial of ivuxolimab. The trial enrolled adults with locally advanced or metastatic head and neck squamous cell, hepatocellular, melanoma or renal cell carcinoma. Before TCR sequencing, CD4+ and CD8+ T cells were separately sorted from peripheral blood. From the cysteine up to the phenylalanine, the CDR3 has a length of 13 residues. Only CDR3 DNA remains: 39 bases, in frame from the first base. The germline V gene encodes CDR1 SGHTA and CDR2 FQGNSA. Trimming costs V 4 bases and J 10 bases, and their ends lie 16 bases apart. A note on this clone: It lacks a known antigen. Nothing much larger sits one base from this clone, and base qualities are not available.

For sequencing of the TCRbeta CDR3 region, genomic DNA was extracted from the sorted cells. The immunoSEQ Assay was used for sequencing of TCRbeta CDR3 regions. The immuneACCESS repertoire file appears here via TCRdb, limited to in-frame rearrangements. These files lack a portion of the clones; in checked studies, under half of the deficit traces to unresolved V genes, and the cause of the others is not known. The sample table contains roughly 36,000 clones; only one count was recorded for roughly nine tenths of them. The ten most abundant clones make up around 9% of the sample. The TCR comes from an adult with an advanced solid tumor such as melanoma, head and neck, liver or kidney cancer. This specimen was CD4+ or CD8+ T cells sorted from blood, taken in a trial of the OX40 agonist ivuxolimab. This chain joins TRBV7-2 to TRBJ1-1, with TRBD1 tentatively as D gene (5 bases match). The DNA is TGTGCCAGCAGCTACCCGGGGAGGGGAGGAGCTTTCTTT. The translation is CASSYPGRGGAFF.